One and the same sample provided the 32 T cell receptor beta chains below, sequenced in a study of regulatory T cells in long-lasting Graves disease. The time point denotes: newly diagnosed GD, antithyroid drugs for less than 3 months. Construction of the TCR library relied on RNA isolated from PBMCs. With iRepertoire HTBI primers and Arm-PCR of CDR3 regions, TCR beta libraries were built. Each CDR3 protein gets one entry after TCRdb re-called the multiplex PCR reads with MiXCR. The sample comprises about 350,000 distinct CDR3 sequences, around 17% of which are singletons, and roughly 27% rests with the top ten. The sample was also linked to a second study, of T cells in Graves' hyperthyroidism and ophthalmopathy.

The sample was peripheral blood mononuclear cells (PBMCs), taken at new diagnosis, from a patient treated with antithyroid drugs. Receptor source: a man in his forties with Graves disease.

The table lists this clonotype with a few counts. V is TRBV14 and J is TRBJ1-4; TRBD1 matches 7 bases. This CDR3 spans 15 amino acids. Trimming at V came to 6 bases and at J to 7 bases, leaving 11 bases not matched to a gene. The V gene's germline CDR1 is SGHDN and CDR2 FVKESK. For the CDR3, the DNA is TGTGCCAGCAGTCAATCGACAGGGTATCGTGAAAAACTGTTTTTT. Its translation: CASSQSTGYREKLFF. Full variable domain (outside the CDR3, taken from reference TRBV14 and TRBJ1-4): EAGVTQFPSHSVIEKGQTVTLRCDPISGHDNLYWYRRVMGKEIKFLLHFVKESKQDESGMPNNRFLAERTGGTYSTLKVQPAELEDSGVYFCASSQSTGYREKLFFGSGTQLSVL.

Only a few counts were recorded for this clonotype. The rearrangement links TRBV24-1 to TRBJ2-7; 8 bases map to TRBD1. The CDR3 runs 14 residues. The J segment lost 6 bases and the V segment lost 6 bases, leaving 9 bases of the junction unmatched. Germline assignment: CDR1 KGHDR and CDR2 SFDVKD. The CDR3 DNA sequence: TGTGCCACCAGTCCCGACAGGGGCACCGGCGAGCAGTACTTC. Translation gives CATSPDRGTGEQYF.

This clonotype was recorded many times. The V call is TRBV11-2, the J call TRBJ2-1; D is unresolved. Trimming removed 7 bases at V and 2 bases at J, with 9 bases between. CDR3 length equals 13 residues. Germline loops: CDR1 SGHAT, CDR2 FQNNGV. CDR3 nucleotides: TGTGCCAGCACCCTACAACCCTACAATGAGCAGTTCTTC. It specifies CASTLQPYNEQFF.

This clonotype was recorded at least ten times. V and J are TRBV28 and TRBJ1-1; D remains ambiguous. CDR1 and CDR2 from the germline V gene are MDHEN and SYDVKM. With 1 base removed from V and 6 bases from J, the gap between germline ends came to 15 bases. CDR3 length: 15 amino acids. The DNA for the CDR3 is TGTGCCAGCAGTTTATATAAGGCCCCCAGCTCTGAAGCTTTCTTT. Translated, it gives CASSLYKAPSSEAFF.

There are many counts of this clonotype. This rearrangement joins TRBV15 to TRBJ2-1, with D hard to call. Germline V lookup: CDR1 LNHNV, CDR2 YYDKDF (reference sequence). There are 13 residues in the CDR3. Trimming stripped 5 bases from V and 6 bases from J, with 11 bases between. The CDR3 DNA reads TGTGCCACCAGCTACGGAGCAAGCAATGAGCAGTTCTTC. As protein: CATSYGASNEQFF.

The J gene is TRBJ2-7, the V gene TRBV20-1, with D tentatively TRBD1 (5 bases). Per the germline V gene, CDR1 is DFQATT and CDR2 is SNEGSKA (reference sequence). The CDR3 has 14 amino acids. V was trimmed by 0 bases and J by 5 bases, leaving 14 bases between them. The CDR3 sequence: CSARDRAGFHEQYF. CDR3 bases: TGCAGTGCTAGAGATCGGGCAGGGTTCCACGAGCAGTACTTC.

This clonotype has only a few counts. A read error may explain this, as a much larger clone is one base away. CDR3 sequence (DNA): TGCAGCGCAACAAGCGGGGGGACAGATGCGCAGTATTTT. It yields the protein CSATSGGTDAQYF. The chain links TRBV29-1 to TRBJ2-3, with 9 positions matching TRBD2. This CDR3 is built from 13 residues. The V gene's germline CDR1 is SQVTM and CDR2 ANQGSEA.

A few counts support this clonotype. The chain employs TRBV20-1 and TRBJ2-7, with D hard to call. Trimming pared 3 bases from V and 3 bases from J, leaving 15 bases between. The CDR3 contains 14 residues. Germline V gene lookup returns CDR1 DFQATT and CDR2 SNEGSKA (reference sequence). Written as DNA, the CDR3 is TGCAGTGCTAGCCGTGCTCCAAGCCTCTACGAGCAGTACTTC. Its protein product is CSASRAPSLYEQYF.

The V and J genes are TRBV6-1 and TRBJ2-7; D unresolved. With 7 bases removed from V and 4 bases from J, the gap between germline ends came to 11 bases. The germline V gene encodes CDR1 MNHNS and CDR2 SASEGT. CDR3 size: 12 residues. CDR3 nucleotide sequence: TGTGCCAGCAAATCCCAGCTATACGAGCAGTACTTC. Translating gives CASKSQLYEQYF.

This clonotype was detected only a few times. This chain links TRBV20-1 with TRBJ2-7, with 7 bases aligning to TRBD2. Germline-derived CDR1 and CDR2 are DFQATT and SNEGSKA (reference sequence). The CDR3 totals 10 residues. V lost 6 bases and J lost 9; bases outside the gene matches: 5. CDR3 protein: CSAGGYMQYF. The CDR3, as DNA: TGCAGTGCCGGGGGGTATATGCAGTACTTC.

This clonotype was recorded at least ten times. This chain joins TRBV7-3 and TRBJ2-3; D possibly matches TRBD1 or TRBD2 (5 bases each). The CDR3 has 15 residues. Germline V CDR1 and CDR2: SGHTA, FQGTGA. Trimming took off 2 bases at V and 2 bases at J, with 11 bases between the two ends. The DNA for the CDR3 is TGTGCCAGCAGCTTAGGGGGTCGGGTCACAGATACGCAGTATTTT. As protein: CASSLGGRVTDTQYF.

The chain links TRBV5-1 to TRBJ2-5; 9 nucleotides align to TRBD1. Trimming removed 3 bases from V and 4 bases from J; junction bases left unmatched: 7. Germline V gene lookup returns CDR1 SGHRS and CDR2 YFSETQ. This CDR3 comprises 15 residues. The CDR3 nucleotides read TGCGCCAGCAGCTGGGGGGACAGGGTTCCAGAGACCCAGTACTTC. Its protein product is CASSWGDRVPETQYF.

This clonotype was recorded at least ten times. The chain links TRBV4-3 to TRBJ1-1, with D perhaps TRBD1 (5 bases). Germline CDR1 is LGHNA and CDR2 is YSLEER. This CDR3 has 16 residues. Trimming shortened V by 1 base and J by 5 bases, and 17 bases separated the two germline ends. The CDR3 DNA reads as TGCGCCAGCAGCCAAGGCCTAGGGCAGGGATTTACTGAAGCTTTCTTT. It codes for CASSQGLGQGFTEAFF.

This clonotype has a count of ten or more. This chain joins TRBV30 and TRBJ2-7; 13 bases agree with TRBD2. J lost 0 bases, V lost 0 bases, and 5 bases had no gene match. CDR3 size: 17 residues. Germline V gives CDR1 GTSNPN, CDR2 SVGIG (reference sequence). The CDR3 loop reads CAWSVRLAGGLSYEQYF. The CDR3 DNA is TGTGCCTGGAGTGTACGACTAGCGGGGGGCCTCTCCTACGAGCAGTACTTC. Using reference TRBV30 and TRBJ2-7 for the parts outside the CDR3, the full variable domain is SQTIHQWPATLVQPVGSPLSLECTVEGTSNPNLYWYRQAAGRGLQLLFYSVGIGQISSEVPQNLSASRPQDRQFILSSKKLLLSDSGFYLCAWSVRLAGGLSYEQYFGPGTRLTVT.

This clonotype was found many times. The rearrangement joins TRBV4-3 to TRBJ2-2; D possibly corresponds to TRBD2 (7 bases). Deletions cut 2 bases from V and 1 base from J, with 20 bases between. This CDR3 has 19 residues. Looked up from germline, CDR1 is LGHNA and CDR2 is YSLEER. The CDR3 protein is CASSQLLSLGGLNTGELFF. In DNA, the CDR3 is TGCGCCAGCAGCCAATTGCTTAGTCTCGGGGGGCTGAACACCGGGGAGCTGTTTTTT.

The DNA for the CDR3 is TGTGCCAGCAGCCAACTCTTGGGACAGCCCCAGCATTTT. This codes for CASSQLLGQPQHF. The chain joins TRBV12-3 or TRBV12-4 to TRBJ1-5; no clear D gene. The V end was cut by 6 bases, the J end by 7 bases, with 13 bases between. The CDR3 extends over 13 amino acids.

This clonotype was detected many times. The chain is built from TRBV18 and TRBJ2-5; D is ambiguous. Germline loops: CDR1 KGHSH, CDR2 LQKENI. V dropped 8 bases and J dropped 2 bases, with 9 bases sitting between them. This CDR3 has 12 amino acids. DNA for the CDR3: TGTGCCAGCAGTCCGGAGCAAGAGACCCAGTACTTC. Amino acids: CASSPEQETQYF.

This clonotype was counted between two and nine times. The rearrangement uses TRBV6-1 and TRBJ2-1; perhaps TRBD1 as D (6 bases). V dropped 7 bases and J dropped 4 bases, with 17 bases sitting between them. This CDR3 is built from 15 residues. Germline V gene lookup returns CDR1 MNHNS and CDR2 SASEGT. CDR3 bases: TGTGCCAGCAACCTCAGGGGCCTAACTTACAATGAGCAGTTCTTC. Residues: CASNLRGLTYNEQFF.

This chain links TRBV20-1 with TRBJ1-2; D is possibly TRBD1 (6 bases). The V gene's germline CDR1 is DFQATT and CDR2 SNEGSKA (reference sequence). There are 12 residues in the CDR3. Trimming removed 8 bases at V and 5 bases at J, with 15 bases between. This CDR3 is CSPLQGNYGYTF. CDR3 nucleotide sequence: TGCAGTCCACTCCAGGGGAATTATGGCTACACCTTC.

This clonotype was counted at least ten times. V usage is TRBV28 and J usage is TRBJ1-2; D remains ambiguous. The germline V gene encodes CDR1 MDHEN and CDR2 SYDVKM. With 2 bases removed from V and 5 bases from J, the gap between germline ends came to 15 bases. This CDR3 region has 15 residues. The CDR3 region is CASSLIQALPYGYTF. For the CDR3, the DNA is TGTGCCAGCAGTTTAATCCAGGCCCTTCCGTATGGCTACACCTTC.

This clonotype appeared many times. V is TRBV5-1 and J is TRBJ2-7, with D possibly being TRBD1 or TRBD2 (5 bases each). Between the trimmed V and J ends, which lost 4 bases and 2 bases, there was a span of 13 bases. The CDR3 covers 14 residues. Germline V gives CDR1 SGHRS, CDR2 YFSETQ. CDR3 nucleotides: TGCGCCAGCAGCGTCGTGGGGCGGGCCTACGAGCAGTACTTC. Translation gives CASSVVGRAYEQYF.

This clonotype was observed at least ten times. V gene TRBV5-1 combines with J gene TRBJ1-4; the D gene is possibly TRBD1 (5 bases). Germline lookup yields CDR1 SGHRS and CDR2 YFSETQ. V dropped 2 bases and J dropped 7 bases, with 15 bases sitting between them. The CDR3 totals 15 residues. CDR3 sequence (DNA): TGCGCCAGCAGCTTTAAAGAGGGGTTCGCTGAAAAACTGTTTTTT. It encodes CASSFKEGFAEKLFF.

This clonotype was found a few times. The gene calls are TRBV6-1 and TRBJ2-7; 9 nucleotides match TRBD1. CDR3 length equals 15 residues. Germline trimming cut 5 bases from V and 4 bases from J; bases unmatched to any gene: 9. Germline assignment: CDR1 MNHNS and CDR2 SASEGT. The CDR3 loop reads CASSPRQGGAYEQYF. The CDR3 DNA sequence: TGTGCCAGCAGTCCTAGACAGGGGGGGGCTTACGAGCAGTACTTC.

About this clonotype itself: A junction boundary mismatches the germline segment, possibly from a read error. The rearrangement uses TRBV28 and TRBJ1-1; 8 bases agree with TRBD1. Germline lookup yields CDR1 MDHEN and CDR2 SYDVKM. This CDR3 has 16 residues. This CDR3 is CASRSRQGMIDTEAFF. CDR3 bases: TGTGCCAGCAGGAGCCGACAGGGGATGATTGACACTGAGGCTTTCTTT.

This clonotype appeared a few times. CDR3: CASSRGQDLLTSYTF. Here the CDR3 DNA reads TGTGCCAGCAGCCGAGGACAGGACCTGCTAACCAGCTACACCTTC. The chain has TRBV6-1 and TRBJ1-2, with 7 bases aligning to TRBD1. This CDR3 region has 15 residues. Germline-derived CDR1 and CDR2 are MNHNS and SASEGT. With 6 bases clipped from V and 9 bases from J, the junction kept 16 bases outside the gene matches.

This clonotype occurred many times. The chain's CDR3 is CASSRGLSSPLHF. The CDR3 region has the DNA TGTGCCAGCAGCAGGGGGCTGAGTTCACCCCTCCACTTT. This rearrangement joins TRBV9 to TRBJ1-6; 7 nucleotides align to TRBD1. The germline V gene encodes CDR1 SGDLS and CDR2 YYNGEE. This CDR3 has 13 residues. The V gene end was trimmed by 4 bases and the J gene end by 9 bases; junction bases not matched to a gene: 4.

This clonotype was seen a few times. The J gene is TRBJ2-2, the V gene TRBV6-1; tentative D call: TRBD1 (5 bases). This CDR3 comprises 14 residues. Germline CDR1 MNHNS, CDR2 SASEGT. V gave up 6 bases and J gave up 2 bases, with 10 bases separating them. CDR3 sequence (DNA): TGTGCCAGCAGAAAGACAGTTAACACCGGGGAGCTGTTTTTT. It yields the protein CASRKTVNTGELFF.

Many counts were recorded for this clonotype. The CDR3 DNA reads TGTGCCAGCTCACCACAACCCACTGGTCAGCCCCAGCATTTT. It yields the protein CASSPQPTGQPQHF. J is TRBJ1-5 and V is TRBV18; D gene unclear. The germline CDR1 and CDR2 sequences are KGHSH and LQKENI. Trimming cost V 1 base and J 6 bases, with 10 bases left between them. This CDR3 contains 14 residues.

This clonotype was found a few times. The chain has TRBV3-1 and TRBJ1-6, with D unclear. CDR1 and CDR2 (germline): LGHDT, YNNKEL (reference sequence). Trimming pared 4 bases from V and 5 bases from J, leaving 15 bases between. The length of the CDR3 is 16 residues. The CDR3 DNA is TGTGCCAGCAGCCCACTCCTATTTGGGAATAATTCACCCCTCCACTTT. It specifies CASSPLLFGNNSPLHF.

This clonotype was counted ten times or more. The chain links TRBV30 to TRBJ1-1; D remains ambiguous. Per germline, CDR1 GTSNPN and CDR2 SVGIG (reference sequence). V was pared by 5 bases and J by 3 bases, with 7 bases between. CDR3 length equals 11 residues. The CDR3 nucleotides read TGTGCCTGGGGGCCATACACTGAAGCTTTCTTT. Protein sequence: CAWGPYTEAFF.

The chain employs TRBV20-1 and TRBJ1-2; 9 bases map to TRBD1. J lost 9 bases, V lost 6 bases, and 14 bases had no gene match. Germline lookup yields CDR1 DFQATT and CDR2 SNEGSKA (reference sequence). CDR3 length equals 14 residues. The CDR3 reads CSAPRQGGRFSYTF. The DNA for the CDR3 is TGCAGTGCCCCAAGACAGGGGGGAAGATTTAGCTACACCTTC.

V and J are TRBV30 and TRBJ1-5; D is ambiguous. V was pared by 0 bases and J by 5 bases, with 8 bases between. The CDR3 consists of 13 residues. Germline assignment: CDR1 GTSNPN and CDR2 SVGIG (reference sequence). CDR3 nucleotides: TGTGCCTGGAGTGTCGGGTATCATCAGCCCCAGCATTTT. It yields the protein CAWSVGYHQPQHF.